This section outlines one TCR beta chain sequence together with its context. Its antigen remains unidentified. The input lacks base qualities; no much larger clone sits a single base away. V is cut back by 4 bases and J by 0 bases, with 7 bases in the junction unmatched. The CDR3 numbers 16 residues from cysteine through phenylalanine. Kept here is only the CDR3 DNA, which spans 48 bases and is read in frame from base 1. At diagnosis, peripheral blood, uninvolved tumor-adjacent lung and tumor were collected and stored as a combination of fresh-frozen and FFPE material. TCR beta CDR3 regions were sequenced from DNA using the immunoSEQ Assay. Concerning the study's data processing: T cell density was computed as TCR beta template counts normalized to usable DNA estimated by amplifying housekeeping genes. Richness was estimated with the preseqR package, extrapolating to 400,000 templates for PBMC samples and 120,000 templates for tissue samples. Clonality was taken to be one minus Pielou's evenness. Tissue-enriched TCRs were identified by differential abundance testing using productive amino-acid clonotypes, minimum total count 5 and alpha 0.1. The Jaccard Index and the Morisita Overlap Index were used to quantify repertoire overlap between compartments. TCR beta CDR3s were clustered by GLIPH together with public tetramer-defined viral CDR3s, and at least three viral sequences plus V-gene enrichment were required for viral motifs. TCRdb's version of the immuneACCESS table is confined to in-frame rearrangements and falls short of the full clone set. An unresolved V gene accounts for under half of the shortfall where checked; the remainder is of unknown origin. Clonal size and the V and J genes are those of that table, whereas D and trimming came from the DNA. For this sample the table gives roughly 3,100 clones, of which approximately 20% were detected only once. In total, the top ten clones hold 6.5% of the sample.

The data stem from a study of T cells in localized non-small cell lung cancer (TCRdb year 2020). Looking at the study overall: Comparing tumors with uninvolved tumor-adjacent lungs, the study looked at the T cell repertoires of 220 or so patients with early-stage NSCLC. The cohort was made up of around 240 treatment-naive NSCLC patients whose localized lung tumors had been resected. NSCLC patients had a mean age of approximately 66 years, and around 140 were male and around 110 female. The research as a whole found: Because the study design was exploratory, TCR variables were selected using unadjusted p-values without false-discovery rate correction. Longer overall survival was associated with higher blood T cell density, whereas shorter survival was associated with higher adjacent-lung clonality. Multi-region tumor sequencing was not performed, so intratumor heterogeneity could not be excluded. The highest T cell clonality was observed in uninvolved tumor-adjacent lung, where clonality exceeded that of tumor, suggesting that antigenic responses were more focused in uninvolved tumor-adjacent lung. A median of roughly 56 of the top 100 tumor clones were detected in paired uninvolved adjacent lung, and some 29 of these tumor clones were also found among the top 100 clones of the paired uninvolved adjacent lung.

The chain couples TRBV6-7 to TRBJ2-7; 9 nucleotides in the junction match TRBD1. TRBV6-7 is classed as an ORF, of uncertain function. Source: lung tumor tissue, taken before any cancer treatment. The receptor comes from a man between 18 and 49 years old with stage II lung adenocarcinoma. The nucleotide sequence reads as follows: TGTGCCAGCAGTTTCCCACAGGGGGCCCTCTCCTACGAGCAGTACTTC. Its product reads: CASSFPQGALSYEQYF.